This TCR beta chain was captured in a study of blood T cell repertoires in COVID-19. Clinical history reported by participants formed the basis on which cohorts were assigned. Between the trimmed V and J ends, which lost 6 bases and 7 bases, there was a span of 15 bases. Germline CDR1 and CDR2: SEHNR and FQNEAQ (reference sequence). The CDR3 is 13 amino acids. Repertoires were generated with immunoSEQ multiplex PCR, while TCRdb's copy carries only in-frame clones and drops some. The table records roughly 250,000 clones, around 91% of them present only once. The sequenced material came from PBMCs or T cells enriched from blood (not recorded which). This clonotype originated in a woman aged 18 to 35 who had recovered from COVID-19. The chain couples TRBV7-9 to TRBJ1-1; D is unclear. CDR3 protein: CASSTTASLEAFF. In DNA form, the CDR3 reads TGTGCCAGCAGTACTACCGCAAGCCTTGAAGCTTTCTTT.